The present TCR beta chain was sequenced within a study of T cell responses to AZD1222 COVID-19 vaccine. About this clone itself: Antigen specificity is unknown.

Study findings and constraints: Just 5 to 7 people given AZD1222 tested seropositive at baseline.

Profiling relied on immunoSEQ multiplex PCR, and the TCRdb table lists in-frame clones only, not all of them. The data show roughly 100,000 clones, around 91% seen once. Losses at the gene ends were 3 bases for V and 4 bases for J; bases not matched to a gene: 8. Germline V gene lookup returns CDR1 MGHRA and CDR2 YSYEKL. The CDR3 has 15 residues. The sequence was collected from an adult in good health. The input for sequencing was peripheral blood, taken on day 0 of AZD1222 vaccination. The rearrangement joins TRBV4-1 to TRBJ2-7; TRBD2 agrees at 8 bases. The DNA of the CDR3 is TGCGCCAGCAGCCAGTCCGGGACTAGAATATACGAGCAGTACTTC. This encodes CASSQSGTRIYEQYF.